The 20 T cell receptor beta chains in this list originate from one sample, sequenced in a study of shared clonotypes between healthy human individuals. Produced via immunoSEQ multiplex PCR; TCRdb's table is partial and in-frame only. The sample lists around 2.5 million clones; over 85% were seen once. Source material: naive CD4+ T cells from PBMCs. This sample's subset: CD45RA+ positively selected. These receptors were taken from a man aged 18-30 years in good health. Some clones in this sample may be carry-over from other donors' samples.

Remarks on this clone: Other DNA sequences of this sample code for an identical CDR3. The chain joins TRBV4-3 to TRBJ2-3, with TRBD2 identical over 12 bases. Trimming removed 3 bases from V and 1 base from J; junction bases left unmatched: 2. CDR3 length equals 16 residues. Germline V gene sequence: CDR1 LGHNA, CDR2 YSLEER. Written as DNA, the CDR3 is TGCGCCAGCAGCCAGGGACTAGCGGGCGGCACAGATACGCAGTATTTT. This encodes CASSQGLAGGTDTQYF.

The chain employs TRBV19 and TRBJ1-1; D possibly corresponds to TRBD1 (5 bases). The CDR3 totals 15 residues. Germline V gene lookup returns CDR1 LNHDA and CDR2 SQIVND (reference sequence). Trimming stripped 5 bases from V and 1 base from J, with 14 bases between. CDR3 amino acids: CASSRAGKSNTEAFF. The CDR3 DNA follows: TGTGCCAGTAGTCGCGCAGGGAAATCGAACACTGAAGCTTTCTTT.

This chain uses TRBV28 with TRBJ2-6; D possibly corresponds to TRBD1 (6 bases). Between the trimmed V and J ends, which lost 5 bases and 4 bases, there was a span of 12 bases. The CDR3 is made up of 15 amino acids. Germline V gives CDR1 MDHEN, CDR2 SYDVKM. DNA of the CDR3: TGTGCCAGCAGTCAGGGGTCGGTGGGGGCCAACGTCCTGACTTTC. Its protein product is CASSQGSVGANVLTF.

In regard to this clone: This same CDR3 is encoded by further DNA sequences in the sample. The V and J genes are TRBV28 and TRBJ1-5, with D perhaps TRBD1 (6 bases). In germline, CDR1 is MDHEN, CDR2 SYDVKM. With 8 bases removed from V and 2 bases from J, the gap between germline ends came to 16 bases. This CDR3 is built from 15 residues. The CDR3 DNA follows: TGTGCCAGCCGATCGGGGGGCGGGGGCAATCAGCCCCAGCATTTT. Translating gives CASRSGGGGNQPQHF.

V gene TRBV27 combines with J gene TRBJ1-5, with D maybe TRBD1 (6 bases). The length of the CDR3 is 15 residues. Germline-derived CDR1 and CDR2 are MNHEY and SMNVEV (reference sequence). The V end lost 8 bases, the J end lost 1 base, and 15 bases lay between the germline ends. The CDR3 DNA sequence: TGTGCCAGCGGCCCCGGGGGGCTAAGCAATCAGCCCCAGCATTTT. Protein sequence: CASGPGGLSNQPQHF.

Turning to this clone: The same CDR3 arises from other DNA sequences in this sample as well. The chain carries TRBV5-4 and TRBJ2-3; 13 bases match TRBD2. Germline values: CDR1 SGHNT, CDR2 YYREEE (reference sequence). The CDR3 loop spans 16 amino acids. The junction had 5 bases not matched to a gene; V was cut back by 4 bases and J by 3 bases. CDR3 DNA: TGTGCCAGCAGCAGAGGACTAGCGGGAGTTACAGATACGCAGTATTTT. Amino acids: CASSRGLAGVTDTQYF.

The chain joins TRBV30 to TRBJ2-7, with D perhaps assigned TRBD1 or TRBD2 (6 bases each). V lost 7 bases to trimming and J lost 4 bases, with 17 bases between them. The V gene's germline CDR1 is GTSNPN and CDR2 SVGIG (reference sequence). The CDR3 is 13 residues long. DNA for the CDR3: TGTGCCTTCCCGGAGGGGGGAAGATACGAGCAGTACTTC. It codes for CAFPEGGRYEQYF.

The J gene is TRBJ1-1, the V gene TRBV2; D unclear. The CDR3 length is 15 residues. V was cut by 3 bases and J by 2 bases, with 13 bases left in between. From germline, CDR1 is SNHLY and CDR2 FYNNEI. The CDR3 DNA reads TGTGCCAGCAGTGATTGGGCCTTCGGAAACACTGAAGCTTTCTTT. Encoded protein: CASSDWAFGNTEAFF.

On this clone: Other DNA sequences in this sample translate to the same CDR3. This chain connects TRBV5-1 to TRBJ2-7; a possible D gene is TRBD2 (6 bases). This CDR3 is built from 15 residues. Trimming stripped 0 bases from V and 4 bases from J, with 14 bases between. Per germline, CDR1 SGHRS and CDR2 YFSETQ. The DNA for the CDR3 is TGCGCCAGCAGCTTGGCCGGAGGGTCTGGTTACGAGCAGTACTTC. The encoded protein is CASSLAGGSGYEQYF.

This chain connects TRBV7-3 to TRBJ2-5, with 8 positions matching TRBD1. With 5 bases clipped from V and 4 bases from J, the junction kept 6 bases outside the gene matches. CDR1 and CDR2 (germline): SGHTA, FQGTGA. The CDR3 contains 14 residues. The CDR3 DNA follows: TGTGCCAGCAGCCAAAACAGGGGGGCAGAGACCCAGTACTTC. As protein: CASSQNRGAETQYF.

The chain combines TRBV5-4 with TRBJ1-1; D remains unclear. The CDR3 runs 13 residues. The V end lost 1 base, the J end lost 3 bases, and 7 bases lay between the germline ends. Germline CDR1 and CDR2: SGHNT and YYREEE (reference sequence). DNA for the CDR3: TGTGCCAGCAGCTTGCGGCACCACACTGAAGCTTTCTTT. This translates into CASSLRHHTEAFF.

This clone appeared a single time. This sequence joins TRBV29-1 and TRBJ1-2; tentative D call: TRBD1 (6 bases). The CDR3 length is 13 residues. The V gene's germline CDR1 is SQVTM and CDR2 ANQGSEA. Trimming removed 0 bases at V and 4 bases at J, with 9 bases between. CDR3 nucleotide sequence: TGCAGCGTTGAAGATGGGGGCGCCTATGGCTACACCTTC. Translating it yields CSVEDGGAYGYTF.

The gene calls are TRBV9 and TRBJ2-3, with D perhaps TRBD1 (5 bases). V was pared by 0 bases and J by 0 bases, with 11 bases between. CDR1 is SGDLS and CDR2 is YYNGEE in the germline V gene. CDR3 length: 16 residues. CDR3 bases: TGTGCCAGCAGCGTAGGTAGGGGTTCTAGCACAGATACGCAGTATTTT. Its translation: CASSVGRGSSTDTQYF.

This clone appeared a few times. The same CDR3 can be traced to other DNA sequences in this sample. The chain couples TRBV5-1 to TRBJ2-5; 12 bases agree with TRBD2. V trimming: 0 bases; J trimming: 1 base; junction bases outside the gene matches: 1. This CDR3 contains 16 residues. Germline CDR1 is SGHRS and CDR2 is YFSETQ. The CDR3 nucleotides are TGCGCCAGCAGCTTGGGACTAGCGGGAGCCCAAGAGACCCAGTACTTC. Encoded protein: CASSLGLAGAQETQYF. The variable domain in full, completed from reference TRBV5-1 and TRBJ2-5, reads KAGVTQTPRYLIKTRGQQVTLSCSPISGHRSVSWYQQTPGQGLQFLFEYFSETQRNKGNFPGRFSGRQFSNSRSEMNVSTLELGDSALYLCASSLGLAGAQETQYFGPGTRLLVL.

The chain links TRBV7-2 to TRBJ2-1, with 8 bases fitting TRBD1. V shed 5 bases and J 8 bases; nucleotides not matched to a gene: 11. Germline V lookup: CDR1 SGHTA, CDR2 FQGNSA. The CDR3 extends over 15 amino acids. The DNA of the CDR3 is TGTGCCAGCAGCCTACAAGGGCCAGGGGGCGATGAGCAGTTCTTC. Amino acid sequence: CASSLQGPGGDEQFF.

CDR3 bases: TGTGCCAGCAGTTCCCTAGCGGGAGGGCAGGAAGAGACCCAGTACTTC. Translated, it gives CASSSLAGGQEETQYF. The genes are TRBV28 and TRBJ2-5; TRBD2 matches at 12 bases. The germline gives CDR1 MDHEN, CDR2 SYDVKM. The V gene end was trimmed by 4 bases and the J gene end by 3 bases; junction bases not matched to a gene: 6. The CDR3 loop spans 16 amino acids.

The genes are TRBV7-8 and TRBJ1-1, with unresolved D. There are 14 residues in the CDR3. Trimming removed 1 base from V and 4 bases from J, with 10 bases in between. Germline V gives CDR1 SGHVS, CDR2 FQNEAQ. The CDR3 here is CASSLGGKFTEAFF. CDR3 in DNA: TGTGCCAGCAGCTTAGGGGGAAAGTTCACTGAAGCTTTCTTT.

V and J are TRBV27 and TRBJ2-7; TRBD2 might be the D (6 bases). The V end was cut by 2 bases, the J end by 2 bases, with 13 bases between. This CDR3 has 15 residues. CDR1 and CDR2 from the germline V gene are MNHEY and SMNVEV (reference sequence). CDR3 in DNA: TGTGCCAGCAGTTTAGGGTCGGCGGGACCCTACGAGCAGTACTTC. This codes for CASSLGSAGPYEQYF.

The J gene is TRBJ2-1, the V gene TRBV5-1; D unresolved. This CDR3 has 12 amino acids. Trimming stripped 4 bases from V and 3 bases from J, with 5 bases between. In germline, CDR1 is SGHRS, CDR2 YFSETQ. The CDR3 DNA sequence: TGCGCCAGCAGCGACAACTACAATGAGCAGTTCTTC. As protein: CASSDNYNEQFF.

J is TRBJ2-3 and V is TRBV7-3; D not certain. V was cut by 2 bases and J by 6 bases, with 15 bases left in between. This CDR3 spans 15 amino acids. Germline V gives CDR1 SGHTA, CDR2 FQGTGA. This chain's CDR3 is CASSLAASVTDTQYF. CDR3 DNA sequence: TGTGCCAGCAGCTTAGCGGCTAGTGTGACGGATACGCAGTATTTT.